The 26 T cell receptor beta chains listed next were all sequenced from one sample in a study of Ad26.COV2.S vaccination and SARS-CoV-2 variants. Treatment here: some 20 received Ad26.COV2.S at low or high dose, single or two shots; about 5 received placebo; per-sample allocation not given. Day 63 after the first vaccine or placebo injection was the time point for sampling. Produced via immunoSEQ multiplex PCR; TCRdb's table is partial and in-frame only. The table has hundreds of thousands of clones, 80% to 90% seen once; the top ten hold approximately 1.5%. The sequenced sample was peripheral blood, obtained in a trial of Ad26.COV2.S vaccine versus placebo. These receptors were obtained from a person between 18 and 65 years old who received the Ad26.COV2.S COVID-19 vaccine or a placebo.

This chain connects TRBV14 to TRBJ1-1; a possible D gene is TRBD1 (5 bases). CDR1 is SGHDN, CDR2 FVKESK, per germline. CDR3 length equals 16 residues. V was cut by 4 bases and J by 0 bases, with 15 bases left in between. CDR3 sequence reads: CASSPLSQGVNTEAFF. For the CDR3, the DNA is TGTGCCAGCAGCCCTCTCAGTCAGGGTGTGAACACTGAAGCTTTCTTT.

This rearrangement joins TRBV7-2 to TRBJ2-1; 8 nucleotides agree with TRBD1. Germline V gene data show CDR1 as SGHTA and CDR2 as FQGNSA. The V and J ends lost 5 bases and 8 bases, in that order; junction bases with no gene match: 8. The CDR3 runs 14 residues. CDR3 nucleotides: TGTGCCAGCAGCCAGCCGACAGGGGACGATGAGCAGTTCTTC. It is translated as CASSQPTGDDEQFF.

The chain carries TRBV18 and TRBJ2-2; D is undetermined. This CDR3 has 12 amino acids. V was shortened by 8 bases and J by 3 bases, with 7 bases between the two germline ends. The germline CDR1 and CDR2 sequences are KGHSH and LQKENI. The CDR3 spells CASPGDTGELFF. The CDR3 DNA is TGTGCCAGCCCAGGAGACACCGGGGAGCTGTTTTTT.

The rearrangement uses TRBV19 and TRBJ1-1; D is undetermined. CDR3 length: 14 amino acids. With 5 bases removed from V and 0 bases from J, the gap between germline ends came to 10 bases. The germline V gene encodes CDR1 LNHDA and CDR2 SQIVND (reference sequence). CDR3 sequence: CASSREVMNTEAFF. The CDR3 coding sequence is TGTGCCAGTAGTCGTGAAGTCATGAACACTGAAGCTTTCTTT. The whole variable domain, filled in from reference TRBV19 and TRBJ1-1, reads DGGITQSPKYLFRKEGQNVTLSCEQNLNHDAMYWYRQDPGQGLRLIYYSQIVNDFQKGDIAEGYSVSREKKESFPLTVTSAQKNPTAFYLCASSREVMNTEAFFGQGTRLTVV.

This clone was picked up a small number of times. The chain joins TRBV6-1 to TRBJ1-6, with D possibly TRBD1 on 5 matching bases. The CDR3 has 14 residues. The V gene lost 1 base and the J gene lost 8 bases, with 9 bases spanning the gap. From germline, CDR1 is MNHNS and CDR2 SASEGT. The chain's CDR3 is CASSEGAGYSPLHF. CDR3 nucleotides: TGTGCCAGCAGTGAAGGGGCAGGGTATTCACCCCTCCACTTT.

This clone came up once. The V gene is TRBV7-9, the J gene TRBJ1-5, with a weak D call TRBD1 (6 bases). There are 15 residues in the CDR3. Per the germline V gene, CDR1 is SEHNR and CDR2 is FQNEAQ (reference sequence). Trimming pared 5 bases from V and 7 bases from J, leaving 18 bases between. The CDR3 region has the DNA TGTGCCAGCAGCCAAGGTGCAGGGGTGGACCAGCCCCAGCATTTT. It specifies CASSQGAGVDQPQHF.

The V and J genes are TRBV11-2 and TRBJ2-7, with 7 bases matching TRBD2. The V gene's germline CDR1 is SGHAT and CDR2 FQNNGV. The J segment lost 6 bases and the V segment lost 1 base, leaving 9 bases of the junction unmatched. The CDR3 runs to 15 residues. The CDR3 DNA reads as TGTGCCAGCAGCTTAGGAGCGGGACCTAGGATCGAGCAGTACTTC. Protein sequence: CASSLGAGPRIEQYF.

This chain connects TRBV12-3 or TRBV12-4 to TRBJ1-2; maybe TRBD1 (6 bases). V was cut by 5 bases and J by 8 bases, with 12 bases left in between. The CDR3 is 12 residues long. The CDR3 DNA reads TGTGCCAGCAGTCGGGGGGGGCTCGGCTACACCTTC. Its protein product is CASSRGGLGYTF.

The rearrangement links TRBV6-1 to TRBJ2-7, with no clear D. CDR3 size: 11 residues. Germline CDR1 is MNHNS and CDR2 is SASEGT. V lost 6 bases to trimming and J lost 2 bases, with 5 bases between them. The CDR3 DNA is TGTGCCAGCAGCGCCGCCTACGAGCAGTACTTC. This translates into CASSAAYEQYF.

The chain combines TRBV19 with TRBJ2-1, with 12 bases fitting TRBD2. Per germline, CDR1 LNHDA and CDR2 SQIVND (reference sequence). Losses at the gene ends were 3 bases for V and 8 bases for J; bases not matched to a gene: 8. The CDR3 is 16 amino acids. The CDR3 region has the DNA TGTGCCAGTAGTATGTCGACTAGCGGGGGAGGGGATGAGCAGTTCTTC. Amino acid sequence: CASSMSTSGGGDEQFF. The whole variable domain, filled in from reference TRBV19 and TRBJ2-1, reads DGGITQSPKYLFRKEGQNVTLSCEQNLNHDAMYWYRQDPGQGLRLIYYSQIVNDFQKGDIAEGYSVSREKKESFPLTVTSAQKNPTAFYLCASSMSTSGGGDEQFFGPGTRLTVL.

The rearrangement uses TRBV7-7 and TRBJ2-5; no reliable D call. Germline CDR1 reads SSHAT; CDR2 reads FNYEAQ (reference sequence). V gave up 3 bases and J gave up 13 bases, with 12 bases separating them. CDR3 length equals 11 residues. CDR3 loop: CASSFVSRRYF. As DNA, the CDR3 is TGTGCCAGCAGCTTTGTGAGTCGGAGGTACTTC. Full variable domain (remainder filled in from reference TRBV7-7 and TRBJ2-5): GAGVSQSPRYKVTKRGQDVTLRCDPISSHATLYWYQQALGQGPEFLTYFNYEAQPDKSGLPSDRFSAERPEGSISTLTIQRTEQRDSAMYRCASSFVSRRYFGPGTRLLVL.

The chain uses TRBV27 and TRBJ1-2; D remains ambiguous. CDR1 is MNHEY, CDR2 SMNVEV, per germline (reference sequence). The V gene lost 5 bases and the J gene lost 1 base, with 14 bases spanning the gap. This CDR3 region has 15 residues. The DNA of the CDR3 is TGTGCCAGCAGTGCCGGTTTGGGAGTTAACTATGGCTACACCTTC. Translation: CASSAGLGVNYGYTF.

V is TRBV12-5 and J is TRBJ2-1; no reliable D call. The length of the CDR3 is 13 residues. V lost 1 base and J 9 bases, leaving 10 bases between the germline ends. Germline CDR1 reads LGHNT; CDR2 reads FRNRAP. Written as DNA, the CDR3 is TGTGCTAGTGGTTTGGCCGAAATTCTTGAGCAGTTCTTC. It yields the protein CASGLAEILEQFF.

The V gene is TRBV18, the J gene TRBJ1-1, with 8 bases identical to TRBD1. J lost 2 bases, V lost 5 bases, and 7 bases had no gene match. Germline lookup yields CDR1 KGHSH and CDR2 LQKENI. CDR3 length: 15 amino acids. Written as DNA, the CDR3 is TGTGCCAGCTCATTATCAGGGGGCTCCAACACTGAAGCTTTCTTT. Its translation is CASSLSGGSNTEAFF.

The chain is built from TRBV6-5 and TRBJ1-3; TRBD1 is a possible D gene (5 bases). CDR1 MNHEY and CDR2 SVGAGI come from the germline V gene. Trimming shortened V by 10 bases and J by 0 bases, and 16 bases separated the two germline ends. The CDR3 contains 15 residues. The chain's CDR3 is CATSRGLSSGNTIYF. The CDR3 DNA follows: TGTGCCACCAGCCGGGGACTGAGCTCTGGAAACACCATATATTTT.

The chain carries TRBV11-3 and TRBJ2-7; perhaps TRBD1 as D (6 bases). Deletions cut 3 bases from V and 4 bases from J, with 10 bases between. CDR1 and CDR2 from the germline V gene are SGHNT and YENEEA. The CDR3 is 13 amino acids. CDR3 nucleotide sequence: TGTGCCAGCAGCTTGGACAGAGAATACGAGCAGTACTTC. Its protein product is CASSLDREYEQYF.

The chain combines TRBV5-1 with TRBJ2-1; 12 bases fit TRBD2. V trimming: 2 bases; J trimming: 0 bases; junction bases outside the gene matches: 3. The CDR3 has 17 amino acids. Germline V gene sequence: CDR1 SGHRS, CDR2 YFSETQ. This chain's CDR3 is CASSFGLAGSSYNEQFF. The CDR3 DNA reads as TGCGCCAGCAGCTTCGGACTAGCGGGAAGCTCCTACAATGAGCAGTTCTTC.

The rearrangement links TRBV5-1 to TRBJ1-6; maybe TRBD1 (6 bases). The CDR3 sequence is 16 residues long. Trimming left V 10 bases short and J 0 bases short, with 17 bases between. Germline lookup yields CDR1 SGHRS and CDR2 YFSETQ. CDR3 protein: CADQGLLLSYNSPLHF. The CDR3 bases are TGCGCCGACCAGGGGCTCCTCCTCTCCTATAATTCACCCCTCCACTTT.

The chain uses TRBV11-3 and TRBJ2-1; D unresolved. Germline assignment: CDR1 SGHNT and CDR2 YENEEA. This CDR3 spans 13 amino acids. V was trimmed by 2 bases and J by 6 bases, leaving 8 bases between them. The CDR3: CASSLQGGNEQFF. The CDR3 region has the DNA TGTGCCAGCAGCTTACAAGGTGGCAATGAGCAGTTCTTC.

This clone was recorded only once. The chain combines TRBV19 with TRBJ2-2; tentative D call: TRBD1 (7 bases). This CDR3 spans 15 amino acids. V gave up 7 bases and J gave up 3 bases, with 15 bases separating them. Germline lookup yields CDR1 LNHDA and CDR2 SQIVND (reference sequence). CDR3 coding DNA: TGTGCCAGTATCCCGACAGGGAGGTACACCGGGGAGCTGTTTTTT. Protein: CASIPTGRYTGELFF.

V is TRBV5-1 and J is TRBJ2-1; 8 bases are a match to TRBD1. The CDR3 is 16 residues long. V lost 1 base, J lost 7 bases, and 10 bases stayed unmatched. Germline loops: CDR1 SGHRS, CDR2 YFSETQ. This CDR3 is CASSLSGTGIKNEQFF. The CDR3 DNA reads TGCGCCAGCAGCTTGTCCGGGACAGGAATTAAAAATGAGCAGTTCTTC.

This chain connects TRBV19 to TRBJ2-2; TRBD1 might be the D (6 bases). This CDR3 region has 14 residues. The V gene lost 5 bases and the J gene lost 4 bases, with 11 bases spanning the gap. Germline V gene sequence: CDR1 LNHDA, CDR2 SQIVND (reference sequence). The CDR3 DNA reads as TGTGCCAGTAGTCTCAGGGGTCCCACCGGGGAGCTGTTTTTT. Encoded protein: CASSLRGPTGELFF.

The genes are TRBV7-9 and TRBJ2-5; tentative D call: TRBD2 (6 bases). The V end was cut by 5 bases, the J end by 5 bases, with 18 bases between. This CDR3 has 15 residues. CDR1 is SEHNR and CDR2 is FQNEAQ in the germline V gene (reference sequence). CDR3 sequence: CASSLRDSKGETQYF. DNA for the CDR3: TGTGCCAGCAGCCTACGGGACTCCAAGGGGGAGACCCAGTACTTC.

V and J are TRBV30 and TRBJ2-1; possible D gene TRBD2, 7 bases. CDR1 is GTSNPN and CDR2 is SVGIG in the germline V gene (reference sequence). Trimming shortened V by 5 bases and J by 10 bases, and 12 bases separated the two germline ends. The CDR3 runs 11 residues. The CDR3 sequence is CAWEGGSEQFF. For the CDR3, the DNA is TGTGCCTGGGAGGGGGGGTCGGAGCAGTTCTTC.

The chain joins TRBV7-2 to TRBJ1-2, with 9 bases identical to TRBD1. The CDR3 spans 15 residues. V was clipped by 5 bases and J by 8 bases; unmatched bases: 12. CDR1 is SGHTA, CDR2 FQGNSA, per germline. CDR3 amino acids: CASSPGNRGLRGYTF. For the CDR3, the DNA is TGTGCCAGCAGCCCTGGGAACAGGGGGCTCCGGGGCTACACCTTC.

The chain carries TRBV5-1 and TRBJ1-3; D is unclear. CDR1 is SGHRS and CDR2 is YFSETQ in the germline V gene. V gave up 0 bases and J gave up 4 bases, with 5 bases separating them. This CDR3 is built from 13 residues. Here the CDR3 DNA reads TGCGCCAGCAGCTTGGCCGGGGGAAACACCATATATTTT. As protein: CASSLAGGNTIYF.